This T cell receptor beta chain originates from a study of radiation and T cells in renal cell carcinoma. Time point noted: blood 2 weeks post-SBRT. Treatment defined: 15 Gy SBRT to primary tumor, nephrectomy 4 weeks later. Clones were read by immunoSEQ multiplex PCR, and TCRdb kept only the in-frame ones, dropping some. This sample has 95,000 to 150,000 clones, with approximately 85% found just once. Germline values: CDR1 MNHEY, CDR2 SMNVEV (reference sequence). The CDR3 covers 12 residues. Trimming removed 5 bases at V and 6 bases at J, with 10 bases between. The V call is TRBV27, the J call TRBJ1-1, with D uncertain. This receptor was identified in a man aged 45-65 years with renal cell carcinoma. The material was blood, obtained from a patient whose treatment included radiotherapy and nephrectomy. CDR3 sequence (DNA): TGTGCCAGCAGTACCTCAGGCGCTGAAGCTTTCTTT. Translated, it gives CASSTSGAEAFF.